This T cell receptor beta chain originates from a study of CD8 T cells in ankylosing spondylitis. For TCR beta, libraries came from quantitative 5'-RACE with molecular barcodes. TCRdb called the 5' RACE reads again in MiXCR, with one record for every CDR3 protein. The sample records 250,000 to 300,000 distinct CDR3 sequences, 15% to 20% being singletons. The V end lost 0 bases, the J end lost 4 bases, and 7 bases lay between the germline ends. CDR3 size: 13 residues. CDR1 is DFQATT, CDR2 SNEGSKA, per germline (reference sequence). Study-level points and caveats: As reported, disease-linked clones showed significant enrichment in matched ankylosing spondylitis synovial fluid. Disease-linked clones, CD8+, were relatively rare in peripheral blood.

This clonotype has a handful of counts. The antigen is not known. The chain couples TRBV20-1 to TRBJ1-5, with D hard to call. The clonotype originates from a male donor with ankylosing spondylitis or in good health (not recorded which). Sequenced material: blood, either unsorted or a sorted T cell fraction (not recorded which). CDR3 nucleotides: TGCAGTGCTAGAGATCCGCAGAATCAGCCCCAGCATTTT. Protein product: CSARDPQNQPQHF.